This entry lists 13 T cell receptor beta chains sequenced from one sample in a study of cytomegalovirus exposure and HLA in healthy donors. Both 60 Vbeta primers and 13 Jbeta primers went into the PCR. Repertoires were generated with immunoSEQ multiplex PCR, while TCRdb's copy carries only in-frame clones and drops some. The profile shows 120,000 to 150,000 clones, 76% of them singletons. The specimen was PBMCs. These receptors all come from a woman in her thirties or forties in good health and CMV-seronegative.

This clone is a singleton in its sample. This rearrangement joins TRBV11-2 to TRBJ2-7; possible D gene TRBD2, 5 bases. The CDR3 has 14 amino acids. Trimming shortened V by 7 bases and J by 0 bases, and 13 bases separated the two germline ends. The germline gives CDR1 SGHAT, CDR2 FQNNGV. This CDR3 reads CASTDWETSYEQYF. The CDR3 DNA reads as TGTGCCAGCACTGATTGGGAGACCTCCTACGAGCAGTACTTC.

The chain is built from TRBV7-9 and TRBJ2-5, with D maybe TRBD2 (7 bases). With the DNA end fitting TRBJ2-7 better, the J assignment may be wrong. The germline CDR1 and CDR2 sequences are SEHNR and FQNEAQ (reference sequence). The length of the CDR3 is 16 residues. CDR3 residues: CASSEAGALALYEQYF. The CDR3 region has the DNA TGTGCCAGCAGCGAGGCGGGGGCACTCGCCCTCTACGAGCAGTACTTC.

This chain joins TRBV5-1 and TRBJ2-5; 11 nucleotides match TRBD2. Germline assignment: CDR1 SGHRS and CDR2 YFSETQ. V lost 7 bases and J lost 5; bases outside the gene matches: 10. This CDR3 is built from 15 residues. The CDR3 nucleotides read TGCGCCAGCCGGCCGAGACTAGCGGGACGGGAGACCCAGTACTTC. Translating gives CASRPRLAGRETQYF.

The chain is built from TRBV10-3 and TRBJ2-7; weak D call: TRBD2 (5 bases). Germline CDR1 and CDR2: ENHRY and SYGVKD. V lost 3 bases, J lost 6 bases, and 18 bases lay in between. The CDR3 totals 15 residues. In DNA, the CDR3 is TGTGCCATCAGTGAAAGTCCGGGGTGGGAGAGCGAGCAGTACTTC. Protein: CAISESPGWESEQYF.

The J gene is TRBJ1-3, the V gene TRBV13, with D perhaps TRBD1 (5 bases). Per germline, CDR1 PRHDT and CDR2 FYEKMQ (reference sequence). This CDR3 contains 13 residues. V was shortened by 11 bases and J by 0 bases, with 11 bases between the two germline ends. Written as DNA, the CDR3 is TGTGCCTGCGGGGGGAGCTCTGGAAACACCATATATTTT. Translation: CACGGSSGNTIYF. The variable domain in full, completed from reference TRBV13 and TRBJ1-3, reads AAGVIQSPRHLIKEKRETATLKCYPIPRHDTVYWYQQGPGQDPQFLISFYEKMQSDKGSIPDRFSAQQFSDYHSELNMSSLELGDSALYFCACGGSSGNTIYFGEGSWLTVV.

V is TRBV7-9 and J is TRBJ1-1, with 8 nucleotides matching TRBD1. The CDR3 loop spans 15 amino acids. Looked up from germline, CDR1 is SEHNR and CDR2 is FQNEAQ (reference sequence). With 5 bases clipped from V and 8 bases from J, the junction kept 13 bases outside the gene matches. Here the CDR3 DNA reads TGTGCCAGCAGCCCTTCGACAGGGGAAGTTGTGGAAGCTTTCTTT. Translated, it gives CASSPSTGEVVEAFF.

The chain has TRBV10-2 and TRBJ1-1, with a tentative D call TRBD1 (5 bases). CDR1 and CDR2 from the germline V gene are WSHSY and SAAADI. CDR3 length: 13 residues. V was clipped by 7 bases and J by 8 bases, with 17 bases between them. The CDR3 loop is CASTRGESIEAFF. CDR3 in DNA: TGCGCCAGCACTAGGGGCGAATCGATAGAAGCTTTCTTT.

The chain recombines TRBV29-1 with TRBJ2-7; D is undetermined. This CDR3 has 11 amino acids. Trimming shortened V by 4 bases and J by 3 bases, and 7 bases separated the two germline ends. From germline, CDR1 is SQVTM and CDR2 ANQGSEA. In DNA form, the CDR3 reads TGCAGCGTTGGAACAGACTACGAGCAGTACTTC. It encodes CSVGTDYEQYF.

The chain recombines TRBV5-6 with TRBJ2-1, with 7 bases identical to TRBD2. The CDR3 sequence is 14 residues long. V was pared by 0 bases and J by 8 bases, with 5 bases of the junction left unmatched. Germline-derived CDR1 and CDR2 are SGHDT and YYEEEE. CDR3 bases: TGTGCCAGCAGCTTGGGGACTAGAGGAGATGAGCAGTTCTTC. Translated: CASSLGTRGDEQFF.

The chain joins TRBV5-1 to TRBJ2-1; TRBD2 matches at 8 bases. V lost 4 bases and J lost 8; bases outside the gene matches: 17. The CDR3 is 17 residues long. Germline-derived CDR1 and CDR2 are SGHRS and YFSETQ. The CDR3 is CASSGGQGLVSLDEQFF. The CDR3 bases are TGCGCCAGCAGCGGGGGGCAGGGACTAGTTAGTCTTGATGAGCAGTTCTTC.

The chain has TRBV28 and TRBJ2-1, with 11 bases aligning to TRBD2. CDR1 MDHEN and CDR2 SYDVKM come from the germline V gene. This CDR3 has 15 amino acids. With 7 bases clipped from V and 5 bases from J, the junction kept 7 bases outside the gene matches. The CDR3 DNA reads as TGTGCCAGCACTTCGGGACTAGCGGACAACAATGAGCAGTTCTTC. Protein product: CASTSGLADNNEQFF.

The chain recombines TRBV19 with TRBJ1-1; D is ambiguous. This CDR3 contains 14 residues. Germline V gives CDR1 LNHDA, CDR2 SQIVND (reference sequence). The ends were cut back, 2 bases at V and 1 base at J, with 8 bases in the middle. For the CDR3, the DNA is TGTGCCAGTAGTATAACGGCGGCGAACACTGAAGCTTTCTTT. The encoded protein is CASSITAANTEAFF.

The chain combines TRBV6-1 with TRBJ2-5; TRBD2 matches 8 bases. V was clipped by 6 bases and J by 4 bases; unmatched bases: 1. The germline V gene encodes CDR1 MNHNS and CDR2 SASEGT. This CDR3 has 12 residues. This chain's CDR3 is CASRGLAETQYF. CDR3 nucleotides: TGTGCCAGCAGAGGACTAGCAGAGACCCAGTACTTC.